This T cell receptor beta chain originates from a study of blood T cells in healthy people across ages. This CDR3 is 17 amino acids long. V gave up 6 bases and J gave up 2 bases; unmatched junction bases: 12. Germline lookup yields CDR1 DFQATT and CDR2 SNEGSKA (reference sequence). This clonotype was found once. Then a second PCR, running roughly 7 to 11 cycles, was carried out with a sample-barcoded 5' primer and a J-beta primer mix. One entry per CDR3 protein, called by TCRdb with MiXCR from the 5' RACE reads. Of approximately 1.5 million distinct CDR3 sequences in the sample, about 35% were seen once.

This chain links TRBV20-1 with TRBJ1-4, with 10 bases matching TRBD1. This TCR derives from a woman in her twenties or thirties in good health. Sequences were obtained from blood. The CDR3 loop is CSAVDRGRFETNEKLFF. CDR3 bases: TGCAGTGCGGTCGACAGGGGGCGGTTCGAGACTAATGAAAAACTGTTTTTT.